This T cell receptor (beta chain) was retrieved from a study of beta chain features in type 1 diabetes. Study-wide background: Healthy donors and patients had similar age, gender and cell yields.

This clone has more than one count but fewer than ten. Its antigen is not known. General observations from the study: TCRB rearrangement may or may not be influenced by HLA type; here this remained unresolved. In all four CD4+ subsets, TCRB CDR3 length was significantly, moderately reduced in type 1 diabetes.

The germline V gene encodes CDR1 MGHDK and CDR2 SYGVNS. Trimming removed 7 bases from V and 6 bases from J, with 15 bases in between. The CDR3 spans 13 residues. Expressed TCRB transcripts got sequenced, as all isolated RNA was reverse transcribed. The repertoire was sequenced with immunoSEQ multiplex PCR; TCRdb's copy has only in-frame clones and lacks some. Of nearly 350,000 clones in the sample, 7% to 10% were seen once. Based on CD45RO/CCR7/CD25/CD127/CD95/CD27, CD4+ regulatory, stem cell-like memory, naive and central memory cells were sorted. Post-sort purity exceeded 95% for all sorted populations.

Sequences were obtained from central memory CD4+ T cells from blood. The chain has TRBV25-1 and TRBJ1-1; no clear D gene. The TCR comes from a man aged 25 to 45 with type 1 diabetes. CDR3 bases: TGTGCCAGCACCTATAGGGAGGGTTCTGAAGCTTTCTTT. Amino acid sequence: CASTYREGSEAFF.